This TCR beta chain was found in a study of breast tumors, draining lymph nodes, adjacent tissues. Findings of the study overall: Tumor T cell lymph node origin was a supported hypothesis, not proven. Data fit most tumor T cells coming from lymph node, expanding in tumor. Luminal-like breast cancer showed significantly higher tumor–nontumor repertoire similarity than basal-like. Compared with lymph nodes, tumors were less diverse; compared with nontumor tissue, more.

TCRdb analysed the multiplex PCR reads with MiXCR anew, one entry per CDR3 protein. The sample gives about 21,000 distinct CDR3 sequences, 50% of which show up once; roughly 8% is in the top ten. This clonotype occurred many times. Its cognate antigen is unknown. A clone one base away is much larger, so this may be a read error. This CDR3 spans 13 amino acids. Trimming shortened V by 5 bases and J by 6 bases, and 14 bases separated the two germline ends. From germline, CDR1 is SGHAT and CDR2 FQNNGV. V is TRBV11-2 and J is TRBJ2-7; D is undetermined. The specimen was breast tumor tissue. This receptor was obtained from a female donor with breast cancer. Some clones in this sample may be carry-over from other donors' samples. This CDR3 is CASSPFVPTEQYF. CDR3 DNA: TGTGCCAGCAGCCCATTTGTCCCAACCGAGCAGTACTTC.